A selection of T cell receptor beta chains follows, all from one sample in a study of T cells after yellow fever vaccination. Using its own MiXCR run on the 5' RACE reads, TCRdb lists one record per CDR3 protein. The sample includes 500,000 to 700,000 distinct CDR3 sequences, less than 20% of them seen just once. Sequenced here: PBMCs, sampled 15 days after the yellow fever booster vaccination. The receptors were sampled from a man younger than 40 who received the YFV17D yellow fever vaccine. Both conserved end residues are part of each CDR3. Each record gives: clone size, J gene, V gene, D gene, CDR3 DNA, CDR3 protein. A D gene is named only where the DNA matches it firmly. Some rows mark clone size as missing; the rest say once, few, many or name a class of expanded clone.

once TRBJ1-4 TRBV20-1 NA TGCAGTGCTAGAGACAGAGCAACTAATGAAAAACTGTTTTTT CSARDRATNEKLFF
few TRBJ2-7 TRBV7-9 NA TGTGCCAGCAGCTTCGAAGCTACGGGCTTCGGGCAGTACTTC CASSFEATGFGQYF
many TRBJ1-6 TRBV12-3/TRBV12-4 NA TGTGCCAGCAGTTTGAGCTCCTATAATTCACCCCTCCACTTT CASSLSSYNSPLHF
NA TRBJ2-7 TRBV20-1 TRBD2 TGCAGTGCACCGAGCGGGACCACCTACGAGCAGTACTTC CSAPSGTTYEQYF
NA TRBJ1-5 TRBV2 NA TGTGCCAGCAGTTCCCGAGGGGATCGCAATCAGCCCCAGCATTTT CASSSRGDRNQPQHF
NA TRBJ2-1 TRBV19 NA TGTGCCAGTAGTATAAGGCCGACCTCCTACAATGAGCAGTTCTTC CASSIRPTSYNEQFF
NA TRBJ2-3 TRBV11-3 NA TGTGCCAGCAGCTTATCCCCGACAATCACAGATACGCAGTATTTT CASSLSPTITDTQYF
few TRBJ1-1 TRBV12-3/TRBV12-4 TRBD1 TGTGCCAGCAGGACGACAGGGGGGTACACTGAAGCTTTCTTT CASRTTGGYTEAFF
NA TRBJ2-3 TRBV10-2 NA TGCGCCAGCAGCGAGGGGGTAGATACGCAGTATTTT CASSEGVDTQYF
NA TRBJ2-3 TRBV5-6 NA TGTGCCAGCAGCTTGGACGGGGAGTCAGATACGCAGTATTTT CASSLDGESDTQYF
few TRBJ2-1 TRBV5-1 NA TGCGCCAGCAGGCCGTCTGCGGGTGAGCAGTTCTTC CASRPSAGEQFF
NA TRBJ2-3 TRBV20-1 TRBD2 TGCAGTGCTCGCGGGAGGCCAGGGGATACGCAGTATTTT CSARGRPGDTQYF
once TRBJ1-5 TRBV19 NA TGTGCCAGTAGTATAGATCTTATGTCCGGTCAGCCCCAGCATTTT CASSIDLMSGQPQHF
NA TRBJ2-1 TRBV20-1 NA TGCAGTGCTAGTGGGGGGGACAGGCGGTTTAATGAGCAGTTCTTC CSASGGDRRFNEQFF
NA TRBJ2-1 TRBV2 NA TGTGCCAGTGAAGTTGTCAATGAGCAGTTCTTC CASEVVNEQFF
NA TRBJ2-2 TRBV7-2 NA TGTGCCAGCAGCTCACTCCCGATACTAGGAAGTGGGGAGCTGTTTTTT CASSSLPILGSGELFF
NA TRBJ2-1 TRBV20-1 NA TGCAGTGCCGCTGTAGCGAGTGTTTCCCTAGATGAGCAGTTCTTC CSAAVASVSLDEQFF
few TRBJ2-7 TRBV29-1 TRBD2 TGCAGCGCTGCGGGAGACGAGCAGTACTTC CSAAGDEQYF
few TRBJ2-1 TRBV7-2 TRBD2 TGTGCCAGCAGCAAACAAGCGGGAGCGGCGGGCAATGAGCAGTTCTTC CASSKQAGAAGNEQFF
few TRBJ2-1 TRBV4-1 TRBD2 TGCGCCAGCAGCCAAGATCAGGCGGGAGGGTACAATGAGCAGTTCTTC CASSQDQAGGYNEQFF
few TRBJ2-7 TRBV28 TRBD1 TGTGCCAGCAGCCCCCGGACAGGGGGCCGCTACGAGCAGTACTTC CASSPRTGGRYEQYF
few TRBJ2-1 TRBV7-2 TRBD1 TGTGCCAGCAGCCCGGGACAGGGGGCGAACAATGAGCAGTTCTTC CASSPGQGANNEQFF
NA TRBJ2-3 TRBV3-1 NA TGTGCCAGCAGCCGGAGTGGGAGCGGTAGCACAGATACGCAGTATTTT CASSRSGSGSTDTQYF
few TRBJ2-5 TRBV12-3/TRBV12-4 NA TGTGCCAGCAGTTTAGGGACCTTGGGTGCCCAGTACTTC CASSLGTLGAQYF
NA TRBJ2-3 TRBV7-3 NA TGTGCCAGCAGCTGGGGCCCCACAGATACGCAGTATTTT CASSWGPTDTQYF